What follows is one T cell receptor beta chain and its context. Its antigen is currently unknown. TCRdb processed the reads anew with MiXCR; each CDR3 protein has one entry. The data show approximately 700,000 distinct CDR3 sequences, 35% seen once. Germline CDR1 reads SNHLY; CDR2 reads FYNNEI. V was clipped by 1 base and J by 6 bases; unmatched bases: 4. The CDR3 spans 15 residues. These data belong to a study of T cell repertoires in cytomegalovirus infection. Whole-study context: Shared public TCR beta signatures pointed to both CMV infection and a matching HLA type.

Study-wide results and caveats: Ex vivo, HLA-C-restricted CMV-specific TCR beta clonotypes prevailed over the rest of the response. Identification of carriers of CMV plus the relevant HLA was achieved through cumulative public TCR beta family frequency.

The TCR originated in a human donor in good health (CMV status not recorded). Some clones in this sample may be carry-over from other donors' samples. The sample comprised PBMCs. The chain employs TRBV2 and TRBJ2-1, with TRBD2 matching over 9 bases. The CDR3: CASSEGSGLANEQFF. Here the CDR3 DNA reads TGTGCCAGCAGTGAAGGTTCGGGACTAGCCAATGAGCAGTTCTTC.